These 17 T cell receptor beta chains share one sample of origin, sequenced in a study of T-cell reconstitution after alpha-beta-depleted transplantation in children. TCRbeta library construction was performed incorporating unique molecular identifiers. TCRdb reprocessed the PCR reads with MiXCR, giving one entry per CDR3 protein. Of around 600,000 distinct CDR3 sequences in the sample, about 15% are singletons; the top ten hold over 0.95%. The sequences come from PBMCs from the stem cell graft donor, collected from the stem cell graft. The receptors originated from a human donor who donated a stem cell graft to a child with acute myeloid leukemia.

This clonotype was counted at least ten times. This chain links TRBV29-1 with TRBJ2-5, with D unclear. CDR1 is SQVTM and CDR2 is ANQGSEA in the germline V gene. The V end was cut by 4 bases, the J end by 5 bases, with 11 bases between. The CDR3 totals 12 residues. DNA for the CDR3: TGCAGCGTTGGCCTCCTCCGTGAGACCCAGTACTTC. Translation gives CSVGLLRETQYF.

This clonotype was detected a few times. The rearrangement links TRBV5-1 to TRBJ2-5; TRBD1 matches 9 bases. The CDR3 loop spans 14 amino acids. Per the germline V gene, CDR1 is SGHRS and CDR2 is YFSETQ. V lost 4 bases and J lost 4; bases outside the gene matches: 5. The CDR3 DNA reads TGCGCCAGCAGCCGGGACAGGGTTGCAGAGACCCAGTACTTC. This codes for CASSRDRVAETQYF. Using reference TRBV5-1 and TRBJ2-5 for the parts outside the CDR3, the full variable domain is KAGVTQTPRYLIKTRGQQVTLSCSPISGHRSVSWYQQTPGQGLQFLFEYFSETQRNKGNFPGRFSGRQFSNSRSEMNVSTLELGDSALYLCASSRDRVAETQYFGPGTRLLVL.

The V and J genes are TRBV5-6 and TRBJ2-5, with a possible D match to TRBD1 (6 bases). The CDR3 is 15 amino acids. Trimming took 5 bases from V and 2 from J, leaving 16 bases between them. The germline CDR1 and CDR2 sequences are SGHDT and YYEEEE. The CDR3 spells CASRSTGLRQETQYF. CDR3 in DNA: TGTGCCAGCAGGTCTACAGGGTTGCGACAAGAGACCCAGTACTTC.

This chain links TRBV7-2 with TRBJ2-1, with TRBD2 identical over 8 bases. Germline loops: CDR1 SGHTA, CDR2 FQGNSA. V shed 6 bases and J 0 bases; nucleotides not matched to a gene: 4. The CDR3 is 15 residues long. CDR3 in DNA: TGTGCCAGCAGACGCGGGGGGCCCTCCTACAATGAGCAGTTCTTC. Its protein is CASRRGGPSYNEQFF.

This clonotype appeared many times. J is TRBJ2-1 and V is TRBV28; no clear D. The CDR3 loop spans 11 amino acids. Germline-derived CDR1 and CDR2 are MDHEN and SYDVKM. Trimming took off 2 bases at V and 11 bases at J, with 7 bases between the two ends. The CDR3 sequence: CASSLSRKQFF. The CDR3 DNA sequence: TGTGCCAGCAGTTTAAGCCGGAAGCAGTTCTTC. Looking up the rest from reference TRBV28 and TRBJ2-1 gives the full variable domain: DVKVTQSSRYLVKRTGEKVFLECVQDMDHENMFWYRQDPGLGLRLIYFSYDVKMKEKGDIPEGYSVSREKKERFSLILESASTNQTSMYLCASSLSRKQFFGPGTRLTVL.

This clonotype has only a few counts. The chain is built from TRBV7-8 and TRBJ2-1; perhaps TRBD1 as D (5 bases). The V gene's germline CDR1 is SGHVS and CDR2 FQNEAQ. With 4 bases removed from V and 1 base from J, the gap between germline ends came to 14 bases. The CDR3 is 16 amino acids. CDR3 sequence (DNA): TGTGCCAGCAGCTCCTTTCAGGGTGGGTCCTACAATGAGCAGTTCTTC. The encoded protein is CASSSFQGGSYNEQFF.

V is TRBV6-2 or TRBV6-3 and J is TRBJ2-3; D not certain. The V gene lost 5 bases and the J gene lost 6 bases, with 9 bases spanning the gap. Germline CDR1 reads MNHEY; CDR2 reads SVGEGT. There are 12 residues in the CDR3. The CDR3 nucleotides read TGTGCCAGCAGTCCCCCCAGGGATACGCAGTATTTT. Its protein product is CASSPPRDTQYF.

This rearrangement joins TRBV7-2 to TRBJ2-7; D is unclear. The germline V gene has CDR1 SGHTA and CDR2 FQGNSA. The length of the CDR3 is 15 residues. The V end was cut by 2 bases, the J end by 3 bases, with 14 bases between. The CDR3 DNA is TGTGCCAGCAGCTTACAGTCCGGGTTAGACTACGAGCAGTACTTC. This gives the protein CASSLQSGLDYEQYF. The full variable domain, in which reference TRBV7-2 and TRBJ2-7 provide the parts outside the CDR3, is GAGVSQSPSNKVTEKGKDVELRCDPISGHTALYWYRQSLGQGLEFLIYFQGNSAPDKSGLPSDRFSAERTGGSVSTLTIQRTQQEDSAVYLCASSLQSGLDYEQYFGPGTRLTVT.

This clonotype has ten or more counts. This chain links TRBV20-1 with TRBJ1-2; D is uncertain. The V gene's germline CDR1 is DFQATT and CDR2 SNEGSKA (reference sequence). There are 14 residues in the CDR3. Trimming removed 0 bases from V and 2 bases from J, with 10 bases in between. CDR3 in DNA: TGCAGTGCTAGAGATTCGGCGGTGAACTATGGCTACACCTTC. Translated, it gives CSARDSAVNYGYTF.

The chain has TRBV6-2 or TRBV6-3 and TRBJ2-3; D is ambiguous. Germline-derived CDR1 and CDR2 are MNHEY and SVGEGT. Trimming removed 0 bases from V and 6 bases from J, with 4 bases in between. The CDR3 has 12 amino acids. As DNA, the CDR3 is TGTGCCAGCAGTTACTCGTGGGATACGCAGTATTTT. This sequence encodes CASSYSWDTQYF.

V usage is TRBV5-1 and J usage is TRBJ1-1; D ambiguous. The V and J ends lost 6 bases and 4 bases respectively, with 16 bases between them. Germline V gene lookup returns CDR1 SGHRS and CDR2 YFSETQ. This CDR3 comprises 14 residues. CDR3: CASNGVLRGTEAFF. CDR3 nucleotides: TGCGCCAGCAACGGTGTGCTCAGAGGCACTGAAGCTTTCTTT.

This clonotype was picked up many times. V and J are TRBV20-1 and TRBJ1-5; D might be TRBD1 (6 bases). Deletions cut 3 bases from V and 5 bases from J, with 8 bases between. Germline assignment: CDR1 DFQATT and CDR2 SNEGSKA (reference sequence). This CDR3 has 12 residues. CDR3 coding DNA: TGCAGTGCTAGGTCAGGGGATCAGCCCCAGCATTTT. Translating gives CSARSGDQPQHF.

Many counts were recorded for this clonotype. V usage is TRBV7-2 and J usage is TRBJ2-5; no clear D. Germline lookup yields CDR1 SGHTA and CDR2 FQGNSA. Trimming shortened V by 2 bases and J by 6 bases, and 13 bases separated the two germline ends. The CDR3 has 14 residues. Here the CDR3 DNA reads TGTGCCAGCAGCTTAACGACACCACGGAAGACCCAGTACTTC. Translating gives CASSLTTPRKTQYF.

The chain recombines TRBV6-1 with TRBJ1-4, with D tentatively TRBD1 (5 bases). CDR1 and CDR2 from the germline V gene are MNHNS and SASEGT. This CDR3 region has 16 residues. Trimming pared 8 bases from V and 4 bases from J, leaving 20 bases between. CDR3 sequence reads: CASGGGLGQINEKLFF. The CDR3 region has the DNA TGTGCCAGCGGAGGAGGGTTGGGGCAGATTAATGAAAAACTGTTTTTT.

This clonotype was observed at least ten times. This rearrangement joins TRBV5-6 to TRBJ2-1; 9 bases are shared with TRBD1. The germline V gene encodes CDR1 SGHDT and CDR2 YYEEEE. The CDR3 is 14 residues long. V was clipped by 3 bases and J by 6 bases; unmatched bases: 4. The CDR3 bases are TGTGCCAGCAGCTCGGGACAGGGACTCAATGAGCAGTTCTTC. As protein: CASSSGQGLNEQFF. Full variable domain (remainder filled in from reference TRBV5-6 and TRBJ2-1): DAGVTQSPTHLIKTRGQQVTLRCSPKSGHDTVSWYQQALGQGPQFIFQYYEEEERQRGNFPDRFSGHQFPNYSSELNVNALLLGDSALYLCASSSGQGLNEQFFGPGTRLTVL.

The sample holds many counts of this clonotype. The chain has TRBV20-1 and TRBJ2-3; no definite D call. V lost 6 bases and J 4 bases, leaving 8 bases between the germline ends. The CDR3 is made up of 11 amino acids. Per germline, CDR1 DFQATT and CDR2 SNEGSKA (reference sequence). The DNA for the CDR3 is TGCAGTGCGCGCCTGGCAGATACGCAGTATTTT. Protein sequence: CSARLADTQYF.

V usage is TRBV29-1 and J usage is TRBJ2-1; no definite D call. Germline V CDR1 and CDR2: SQVTM, ANQGSEA. V shed 8 bases and J shed 1 base, with 15 bases lying between them. The CDR3 contains 14 residues. CDR3: CSFPVGSSYNEQFF. CDR3 DNA sequence: TGCAGCTTCCCGGTTGGGTCGTCCTACAATGAGCAGTTCTTC.